Described below is a single T cell receptor (beta chain) sequence and its context. Its cognate antigen is unknown. Assay: immunoSEQ multiplex PCR; the TCRdb copy retains only in-frame clones and omits some. The sample lists 100,000 to 120,000 clones; around 93% were seen once. V gave up 2 bases and J gave up 7 bases, with 19 bases separating them. This CDR3 is 16 amino acids long. In germline, CDR1 is KGHDR, CDR2 SFDVKD. This specimen belongs to a study of T cell responses to AZD1222 COVID-19 vaccine. Overall study results and limits: Donors were mostly white British, more females; clonal diversity possibly underestimated. Just five or six AZD1222 recipients were seropositive at baseline. The CD4 TCRs associated with vaccination extended across spike and predominated at 160-218 and 743-854.

The receptor was isolated from an adult who received the AZD1222 COVID-19 vaccine. Sequences were derived from peripheral blood, sampled 28 days after the second AZD1222 dose. The V gene is TRBV24-1, the J gene TRBJ1-2, with a possible D match to TRBD1 (5 bases). In DNA form, the CDR3 reads TGTGCCACCAGTGATTCCCGAAAGGGGCGATCTTCTGGCTACACCTTC. Encoded protein: CATSDSRKGRSSGYTF.